The entry below gives a single T cell receptor beta chain sequence along with its context. The data originate from a study of blood T cell repertoires in COVID-19. Some clones are missing from TCRdb's copy, which holds only in-frame ones; the method was immunoSEQ multiplex PCR. The data show under 200,000 clones, with 88% seen just once and roughly 6% held by the top ten. V shed 5 bases, J shed 3 bases, and the junction held 4 bases outside the gene matches. The CDR3 runs to 15 residues. Germline CDR1 and CDR2: SEHNR and FQNEAQ (reference sequence). This receptor was identified in a man aged 40-50 years with active or convalescent COVID-19. Sequencing used peripheral blood. The V call is TRBV7-9, the J call TRBJ2-3; 11 bases map to TRBD2. As DNA, the CDR3 is TGTGCCAGCAGCGATACTAGCGGGAGTACAGATACGCAGTATTTT. Its translation: CASSDTSGSTDTQYF.